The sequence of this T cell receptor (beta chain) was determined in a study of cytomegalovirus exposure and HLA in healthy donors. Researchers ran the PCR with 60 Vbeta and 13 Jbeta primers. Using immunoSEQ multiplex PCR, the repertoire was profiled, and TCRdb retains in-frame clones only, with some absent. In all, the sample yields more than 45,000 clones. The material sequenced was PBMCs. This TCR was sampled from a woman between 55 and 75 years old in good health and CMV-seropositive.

In DNA form, the CDR3 reads TGTGCCAGCAGCCCTCGACAGGGTACTATTGGCTACACCTTC. Amino acids: CASSPRQGTIGYTF. The genes are TRBV6-5 and TRBJ1-2, with TRBD1 identical over 7 bases. After removal of 6 bases from V and 7 bases from J, the junction contained 11 bases not matched to a gene. CDR3 length equals 14 residues. Germline V lookup: CDR1 MNHEY, CDR2 SVGAGI.